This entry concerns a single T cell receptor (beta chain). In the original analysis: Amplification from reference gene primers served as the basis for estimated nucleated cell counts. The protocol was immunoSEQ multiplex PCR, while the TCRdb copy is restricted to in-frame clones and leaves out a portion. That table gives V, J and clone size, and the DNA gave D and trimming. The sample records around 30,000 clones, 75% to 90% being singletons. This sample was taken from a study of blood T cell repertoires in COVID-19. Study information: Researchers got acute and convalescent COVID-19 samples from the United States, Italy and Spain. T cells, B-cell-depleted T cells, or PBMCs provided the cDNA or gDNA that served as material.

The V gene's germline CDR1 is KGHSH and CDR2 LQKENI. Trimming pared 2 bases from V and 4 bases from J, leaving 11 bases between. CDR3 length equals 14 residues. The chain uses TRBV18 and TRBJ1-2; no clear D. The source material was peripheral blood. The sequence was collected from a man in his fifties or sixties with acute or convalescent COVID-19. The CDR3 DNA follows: TGTGCCAGCTCACCAGACCGGGAGCGCTATGGCTACACCTTC. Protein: CASSPDRERYGYTF.